This T cell receptor beta chain was retrieved from a study of chemoradiotherapy in HPV16-positive cancers. Whole-study findings and limits: Candidate HPV-specific clones and E7-related TCR motifs grew in tumor during treatment.

Worth noting for this clone: Its antigen is currently unknown.

This CDR3 is built from 16 residues. The V gene's germline CDR1 is SGHNT and CDR2 YYREEE (reference sequence). V lost 2 bases, J lost 2 bases, and 6 bases stayed unmatched. Sequencing was performed with immunoSEQ multiplex PCR; in TCRdb, only in-frame clones are kept and a portion is missing. The data show about 22,000 clones, about nine tenths seen once. The chain has TRBV5-4 and TRBJ1-2; 10 bases agree with TRBD1. This specimen was blood, taken from a patient who underwent chemoradiotherapy. This TCR came from a human donor with HPV-associated anogenital cancer. The CDR3 loop is CASSFGRDRGNYGYTF. The DNA of the CDR3 is TGTGCCAGCAGCTTCGGGCGGGACAGGGGAAACTATGGCTACACCTTC.